This is a list of T cell receptor beta chains from one sample in a study of blood T cell repertoires in COVID-19. Here immunoSEQ multiplex PCR was the method, and the copy in TCRdb shows in-frame clones only, minus some. The table has about 78,000 clones, about 92% seen once. Sequenced material: peripheral blood. The receptors shown here come from a woman aged 50 to 65 in a cohort sampled during active COVID-19. Each CDR3 is given with its conserved first and last residue. Fields, in order: J gene, clone size, V gene, D gene, CDR3 DNA, CDR3 protein. D genes are given only for firm matches. For some rows the clone size is stated as once, few or many, or as a class when expanded; others skip it.

TRBJ1-5 - TRBV2 - TGTGCCAGCAGTGTACACAGGGAGACCAATCAGCCCCAGCATTTT CASSVHRETNQPQHF
TRBJ2-1 - TRBV11-2 TRBD2 TGTGCCAGCAGCAGGACTAGCTACAATGAGCAGTTCTTC CASSRTSYNEQFF
TRBJ2-2 - TRBV28 TRBD1 TGTGCCAGCAGTCGAGGGGGCGGAGGGAACACCGGGGAGCTGTTTTTT CASSRGGGGNTGELFF
TRBJ1-2 - TRBV28 TRBD1 TGTGCCAGCATTATAACAGGGGGCCTGATTGCCTTC CASIITGGLIAF
TRBJ2-7 - TRBV20-1 TRBD1 TGCAGTGCCGCGACAGGGTCCGAGCAGTACTTC CSAATGSEQYF
TRBJ1-4 - TRBV5-8 - TGTGCCAGCAGCTTATATCAACGGGCAGGGGTTGAAAAACTGTTTTTT CASSLYQRAGVEKLFF
TRBJ1-5 - TRBV19 - TGTGCCAGTAGGGGGGGTCAGCCCCAGCATTTT CASRGGQPQHF
TRBJ2-3 - TRBV7-6 TRBD2 TGTGCCAGCAGCGGGAGGACTAGCGGGGATAGCACAGATACGCAGTATTTT CASSGRTSGDSTDTQYF
TRBJ2-3 - TRBV12-3/TRBV12-4 - TGTGCCAGCAGCCCTAGGACAGATACGCAGTATTTT CASSPRTDTQYF
TRBJ1-4 once TRBV28 TRBD1 TGTGCCAGCAGTTTAGGGACAGGGCTCTCTAATGAAAAACTGTTTTTT CASSLGTGLSNEKLFF
TRBJ1-2 - TRBV9 TRBD1 TGTGCCAGCAGCGCCTCAGGGGGTGGTAACTATGGCTACACCTTC CASSASGGGNYGYTF
TRBJ2-1 - TRBV30 - TGTGCCTGGAAGTTTGGCGGGCGGAGCTCCTACAATGAGCAGTTCTTC CAWKFGGRSSYNEQFF
TRBJ2-2 - TRBV12-5 - TGTGCTAGTGGTTTGGTACCGGGGGCCGGGGAGCTGTTTTTT CASGLVPGAGELFF
TRBJ1-3 - TRBV5-1 TRBD1 TGCGCCAGCAGCCTGGACAGGGGAAATCCCATATATTTT CASSLDRGNPIYF
TRBJ1-2 - TRBV28 - TGTGCCAGCAGTTTTCTTCCGAGCACAGGGCTCTATGGCTACACCTTC CASSFLPSTGLYGYTF
TRBJ1-4 - TRBV5-1 - TGCGCCAGCAGCTCAGCCAGGGAAATCGTCAATGAAAAACTGTTTTTT CASSSAREIVNEKLFF
TRBJ2-1 - TRBV29-1 TRBD2 TGCAGCGTTGCCGTGGGACTAGCGGGAGTCAATGAGCAGTTCTTC CSVAVGLAGVNEQFF
TRBJ1-2 - TRBV2 - TGTGCCAGCAGTGATGGCAGGGACTATGGCTACACCTTC CASSDGRDYGYTF
TRBJ2-5 - TRBV28 TRBD2 TGTGCCAGCAGTTCCCCCTCGGGGGGACTAGAGAGGGAGACCCAGTACTTC CASSSPSGGLERETQYF
TRBJ2-7 - TRBV3-1/TRBV3-2 - TGTGCCAGCAGCCAAGATCCAGGATCCTACGAGCAGTACTTC CASSQDPGSYEQYF
TRBJ1-1 - TRBV5-6 - TGTGCCAGCAGCATCACAGGGACGGGGGGCACTGAAGCTTTCTTT CASSITGTGGTEAFF
TRBJ1-4 - TRBV11-2 - TGTGCCAGCAGCCCCCGGGGCGGGGGGACTAATGAAAAACTGTTTTTT CASSPRGGGTNEKLFF
TRBJ2-7 once TRBV4-1 TRBD2 TGCGCCAGCAGCCAAGACAAGACTAGCGGCTCCTACGAGCAGTACTTC CASSQDKTSGSYEQYF
TRBJ2-1 - TRBV6-6 - TGTGCCAGCAGTTATCATGCCAGCTCCTACAATGAGCAGTTCTTC CASSYHASSYNEQFF
TRBJ1-1 - TRBV6-2/TRBV6-3 TRBD1 TGTGCCAGCAGCCCTCTACAGGGGGTAAAGGGGAACACTGAAGCTTTCTTT CASSPLQGVKGNTEAFF
TRBJ2-1 - TRBV5-1 TRBD2 TGCGCCAGCAGCCGGGATGAGGCTAGCGGGAGGGGATACAATGAGCAGTTCTTC CASSRDEASGRGYNEQFF
TRBJ1-6 once TRBV5-1 - TGCGCCAGCAGCCCCCGGCCCGGGTCTACCCTTGTAGCGTCACCCCTCCACTTT CASSPRPGSTLVASPLHF
TRBJ1-6 - TRBV4-1 TRBD1 TGCGCCAGCAGCCAAGATCAGGGACAGGGGAGCTCCTATAATTCACCCCTCCACTTT CASSQDQGQGSSYNSPLHF